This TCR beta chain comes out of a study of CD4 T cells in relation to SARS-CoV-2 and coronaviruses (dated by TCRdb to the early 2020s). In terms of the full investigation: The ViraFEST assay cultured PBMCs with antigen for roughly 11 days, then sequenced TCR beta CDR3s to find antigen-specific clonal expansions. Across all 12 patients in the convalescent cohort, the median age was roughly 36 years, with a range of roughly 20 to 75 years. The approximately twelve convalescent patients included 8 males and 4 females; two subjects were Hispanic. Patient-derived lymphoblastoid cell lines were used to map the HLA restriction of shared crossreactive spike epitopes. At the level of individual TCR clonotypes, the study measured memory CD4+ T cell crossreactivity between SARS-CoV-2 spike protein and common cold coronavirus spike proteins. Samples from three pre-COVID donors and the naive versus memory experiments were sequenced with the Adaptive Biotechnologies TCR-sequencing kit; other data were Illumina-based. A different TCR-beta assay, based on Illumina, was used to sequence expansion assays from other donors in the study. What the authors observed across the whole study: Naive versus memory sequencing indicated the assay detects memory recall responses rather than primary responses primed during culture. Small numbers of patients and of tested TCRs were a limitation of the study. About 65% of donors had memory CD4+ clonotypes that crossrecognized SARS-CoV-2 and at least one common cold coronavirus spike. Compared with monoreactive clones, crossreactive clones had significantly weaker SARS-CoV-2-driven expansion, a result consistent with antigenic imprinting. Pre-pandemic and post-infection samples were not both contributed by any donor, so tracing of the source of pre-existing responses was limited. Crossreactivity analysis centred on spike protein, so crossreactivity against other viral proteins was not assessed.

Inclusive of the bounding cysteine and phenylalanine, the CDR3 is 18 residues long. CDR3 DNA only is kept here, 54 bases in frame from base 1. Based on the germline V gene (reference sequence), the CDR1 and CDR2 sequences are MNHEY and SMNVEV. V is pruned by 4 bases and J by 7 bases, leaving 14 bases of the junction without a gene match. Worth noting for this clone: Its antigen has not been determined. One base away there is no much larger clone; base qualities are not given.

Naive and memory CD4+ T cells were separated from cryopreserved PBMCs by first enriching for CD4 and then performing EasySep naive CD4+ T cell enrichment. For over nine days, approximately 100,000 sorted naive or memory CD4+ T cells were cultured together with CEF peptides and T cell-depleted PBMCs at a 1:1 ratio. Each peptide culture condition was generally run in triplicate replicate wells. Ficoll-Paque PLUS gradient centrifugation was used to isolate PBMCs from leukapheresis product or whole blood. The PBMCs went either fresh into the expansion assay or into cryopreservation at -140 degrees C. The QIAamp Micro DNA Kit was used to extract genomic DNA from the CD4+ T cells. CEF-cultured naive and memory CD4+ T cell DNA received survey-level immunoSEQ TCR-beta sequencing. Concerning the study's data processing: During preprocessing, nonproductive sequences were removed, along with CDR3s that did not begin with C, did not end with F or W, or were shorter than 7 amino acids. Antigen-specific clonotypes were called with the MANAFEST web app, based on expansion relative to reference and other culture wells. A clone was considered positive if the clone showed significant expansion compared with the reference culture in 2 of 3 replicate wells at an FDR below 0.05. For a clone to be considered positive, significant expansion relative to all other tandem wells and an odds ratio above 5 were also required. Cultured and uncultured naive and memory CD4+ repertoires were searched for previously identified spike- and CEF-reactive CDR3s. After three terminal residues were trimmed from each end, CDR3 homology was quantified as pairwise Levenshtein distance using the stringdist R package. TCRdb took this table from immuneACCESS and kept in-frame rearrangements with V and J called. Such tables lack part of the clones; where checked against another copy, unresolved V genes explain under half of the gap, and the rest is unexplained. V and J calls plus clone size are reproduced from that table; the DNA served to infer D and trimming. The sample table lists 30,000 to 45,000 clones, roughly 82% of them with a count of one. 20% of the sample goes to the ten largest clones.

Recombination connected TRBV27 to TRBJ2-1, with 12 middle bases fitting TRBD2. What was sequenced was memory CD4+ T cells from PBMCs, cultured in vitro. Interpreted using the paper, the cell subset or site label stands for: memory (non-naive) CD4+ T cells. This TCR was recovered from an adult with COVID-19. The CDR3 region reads CASSSGSSGRAVVNEQFF. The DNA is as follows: TGTGCCAGCAGTTCGGGGTCTAGCGGGAGGGCCGTTGTTAATGAGCAGTTCTTC.